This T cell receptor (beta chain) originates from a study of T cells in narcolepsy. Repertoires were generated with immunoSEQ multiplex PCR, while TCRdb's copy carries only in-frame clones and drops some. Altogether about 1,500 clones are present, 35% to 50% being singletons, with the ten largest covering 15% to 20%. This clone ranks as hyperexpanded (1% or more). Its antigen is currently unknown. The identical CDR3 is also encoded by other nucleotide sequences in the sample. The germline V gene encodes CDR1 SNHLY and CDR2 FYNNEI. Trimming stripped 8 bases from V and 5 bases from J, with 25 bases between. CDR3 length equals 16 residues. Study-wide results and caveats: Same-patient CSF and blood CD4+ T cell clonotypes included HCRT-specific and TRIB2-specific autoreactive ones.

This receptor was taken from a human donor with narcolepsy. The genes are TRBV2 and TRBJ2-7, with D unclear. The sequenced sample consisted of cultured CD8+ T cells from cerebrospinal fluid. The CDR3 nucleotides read TGTGCCAGCGGATTACAACATCCGGGCCAAGGGAACGAGCAGTACTTC. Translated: CASGLQHPGQGNEQYF.